This T cell receptor beta chain was sequenced during a study of post-analysis software for immune sequencing data. Across the whole study: Relapsing-remitting, secondary progressive and progressive-relapsing courses of multiple sclerosis were included. Study results and limitations: TRBV5-6, TRBV5-1 and TRBV20-1 belonged to a set of roughly five TRBV segments that were more frequent in patients than controls. Versus controls, multiple sclerosis patients showed significantly lower diversity (normalized Chao1). Strong co-clustering by F measure was seen for same-batch samples.

Incorporated into the TCR beta cDNA libraries were unique molecular identifiers, which served to reduce PCR and sequencing biases. TCRdb passed the PCR reads through MiXCR, listing each CDR3 protein once. The sample holds hundreds of thousands of distinct CDR3 sequences, about 53% seen once. This clonotype was seen a handful of times. Its antigen remains unknown. One end of the junction is discordant with germline, which a read error may explain. The CDR3 is 17 residues long. Germline CDR1 reads MGHRA; CDR2 reads YSYEKL. What was sequenced was blood. The receptor's source is a girl aged 5-17 years with multiple sclerosis. This chain links TRBV4-1 with TRBJ2-2; 11 bases agree with TRBD2. This CDR3 is CAGSQVLAGDGSGELFF. The CDR3 nucleotides are TGCGCCGGCAGCCAGGTACTAGCGGGAGACGGGAGCGGGGAGCTGTTTTTT.